The subject of this entry is one T cell receptor (beta chain). The antigen is unknown. This specimen belongs to a study of T cells after yellow fever vaccination. Study information: When fractions had low cell numbers, they were prepared with SMART-Seq v4 Ultra Low Input.

Researchers made TCR cDNA using 5'RACE template switching, and this step added a universal primer site and UMIs. MiXCR, applied by TCRdb to the 5' RACE reads, yields one record per CDR3 protein. The sample gives about 580,000 distinct CDR3 sequences, around 17% of which show up once; 15% to 20% is in the top ten. General study results and limits: Faster peaking, at day 5 versus 15, marked a secondary response that was weaker.

This clonotype was obtained from a man between 18 and 29 years old who received the YFV17D yellow fever vaccine. This specimen consisted of PBMCs, obtained around 5 days after the first yellow fever vaccination.

In nucleotides, the CDR3 is TGCGCCAGCAGCCGATTGGGACAGGGCTCTGAAGCTTTCTTT. Translated: CASSRLGQGSEAFF. This chain joins TRBV4-1 and TRBJ1-1, with TRBD1 identical over 9 bases. V trimming: 4 bases; J trimming: 6 bases; junction bases outside the gene matches: 6. Germline assignment: CDR1 MGHRA and CDR2 YSYEKL. This CDR3 contains 14 residues.